A selection of T cell receptor beta chains follows, all from one sample in a study of blood T cell repertoires in COVID-19. Clones were sequenced by immunoSEQ multiplex PCR, and TCRdb holds only the in-frame ones, with some missing. This table holds hundreds of thousands of clones, 70% to 85% found once. The source material was peripheral blood. The receptors shown here come from a man of 80 years or more with acute or convalescent COVID-19. The CDR3 runs from the conserved cysteine through the conserved F or W. Each record gives: V gene, J gene, D gene, clone size, CDR3 DNA, CDR3 protein. The D gene is left open where the match is weak. Size values are once, few and many counts, or a class for expanded clones, and some rows have none.

>TRBV5-1|TRBJ2-2|TRBD2|.
TGCGCCAGCAGCCCGACTAGCGGGCCCACCGGGGAGCTGTTTTTT
CASSPTSGPTGELFF
>TRBV9|TRBJ1-2|.|.
TGTGCCAGCAGCGTAGGACAAGCTGGCTACACCTTC
CASSVGQAGYTF
>TRBV24-1|TRBJ2-1|.|.
TGTGCCACCAGCCGGGTTCAGGGTGAGCAGTTCTTC
CATSRVQGEQFF
>TRBV5-1|TRBJ2-1|TRBD2|.
TGCGCCAGCAGCTTGGTTACTAGCGGGAGACTTTGGCCCTACAATGAGCAGTTCTTC
CASSLVTSGRLWPYNEQFF
>TRBV6-5|TRBJ2-7|TRBD2|.
TGTGCCCCCCCGGGACTAGCGGGCGAGCAGTACTTC
CAPPGLAGEQYF
>TRBV7-2|TRBJ2-5|.|.
TGTGCCAGCAGCTCTCGAACTCAAGAGACCCAGTACTTC
CASSSRTQETQYF
>TRBV5-4|TRBJ2-1|.|.
TGTGCCAGCAGCCTGGGGGGGACACACTACAATGAGCAGTTCTTC
CASSLGGTHYNEQFF
>TRBV24-1|TRBJ2-2|.|.
TGTGCCACCAGTGAACGCACGGGGGGCGGACGATGGAGAAAGTCCGGGGAGCTGTTTTTT
CATSERTGGGRWRKSGELFF
>TRBV7-6|TRBJ2-7|TRBD1|once
TGTGCCAGCAGCCGACAGGGTTCCTACGAGCAGTACTTC
CASSRQGSYEQYF
>TRBV5-1|TRBJ2-7|TRBD2|.
TGCGCCAGCAGCCCTCGGACTAGCGGGGGTGCTACCTACGAGCAGTACTTC
CASSPRTSGGATYEQYF
>TRBV18|TRBJ1-5|TRBD1|.
TGTGCCAGCTCACCTCTGGGACAGGGGGGCAATCAGCCCCAGCATTTT
CASSPLGQGGNQPQHF
>TRBV6-5|TRBJ1-5|.|.
TGTGCCAGCAGTCCGAGGGGGGGCGGTCAGCCCCAGCATTTT
CASSPRGGGQPQHF
>TRBV27|TRBJ1-1|.|few
TGTGCCAGCAGTCTACAGGGACGTAACACTGAAGCTTTCTTT
CASSLQGRNTEAFF
>TRBV18|TRBJ1-1|TRBD1|.
TGTGCCAGCTCACCTTACAGGGGGCCTACTGAAGCTTTCTTT
CASSPYRGPTEAFF
>TRBV18|TRBJ2-7|TRBD1|.
TGTGCCAGCTCTCTGGGGGCAGGGGGCGAGCAGTACTTC
CASSLGAGGEQYF
>TRBV5-1|TRBJ2-2|TRBD2|.
TGCGCCAGCAGCTTCCAGGAGGTGCGGGAGAAGAGACGGGAGCTGTTTTTT
CASSFQEVREKRRELFF
>TRBV19|TRBJ2-3|.|.
TGTGCCAGTAGAAAACTACAATCTAGCACAGATACGCAGTATTTT
CASRKLQSSTDTQYF
>TRBV3-1/TRBV3-2|TRBJ1-2|TRBD1|.
TGTGCCAGCAGCCATACCCGACAGGGCCGGCGCGTCTATGGCTACACCTTC
CASSHTRQGRRVYGYTF
>TRBV6-1|TRBJ1-5|.|.
TGTGCCAGCAGCGCAGGGGTTAGCAATCAGCCCCAGCATTTT
CASSAGVSNQPQHF
>TRBV24-1|TRBJ2-2|.|.
TGTGCCACCAGTGATTTAGTGGGGAGGCAGGCCGGGGAGCTGTTTTTT
CATSDLVGRQAGELFF
>TRBV7-3|TRBJ1-1|TRBD1|.
TGTGCCAGCAGCTTAGACAGGGGCGTCACTGAAGCTTTCTTT
CASSLDRGVTEAFF
>TRBV24-1|TRBJ2-4|.|.
TGTGCCACCAGTGAAGGACAGGGAGGGACCAAAAACATTCAGTACTTC
CATSEGQGGTKNIQYF
>TRBV10-3|TRBJ2-7|.|.
TGTGCCATCAGTCCGTACAGACAGGAGAGCTCCTACGAGCAGTACTTC
CAISPYRQESSYEQYF
>TRBV19|TRBJ2-1|TRBD2|.
TGTGCCAGTAGTACGGGGACTACTAGCGGGAACCACAATGAGCAGTTCTTC
CASSTGTTSGNHNEQFF
>TRBV11-2|TRBJ2-7|TRBD2|many
TGTGCCAGCAGCTTAGTTAGCGGGGGGTCCTACGAGCAGTACTTC
CASSLVSGGSYEQYF
>TRBV19|TRBJ2-3|.|.
TGTGCCAGTAGAGAGACATTAGACGCAGATACGCAGTATTTT
CASRETLDADTQYF
>TRBV7-2|TRBJ2-7|TRBD2|.
TGTGCCAGCAGCCACGGACTAGCGAACGAGCAGTACTTC
CASSHGLANEQYF
>TRBV19|TRBJ1-3|.|.
TGTGCCAGTAGTATAGCCTGGGCCATAGGCACTGGAAACACCATATATTTT
CASSIAWAIGTGNTIYF
>TRBV18|TRBJ2-7|.|.
TGTGCCAGCTCACCGAGGACTGTAGCCTACGAGCAGTACTTC
CASSPRTVAYEQYF
>TRBV18|TRBJ2-7|TRBD1|.
TGTGCCAGCTCCGGGACAGTAACCTACGAGCAGTACTTC
CASSGTVTYEQYF
>TRBV7-9|TRBJ2-7|.|.
TGTGCCAGCAGCCCATCGAGAGGGAGCGAGCAGTACTTC
CASSPSRGSEQYF
>TRBV11-2|TRBJ2-6|.|.
TGTGCCAGCAGCTCGACCTGGAGTGGGGCCAACGTCCTGACTTTC
CASSSTWSGANVLTF
>TRBV5-1|TRBJ1-6|TRBD1|.
TGCGCCAGCAGCTTCCGGGACAGGACGCTCGGCTCACCCCTCCACTTT
CASSFRDRTLGSPLHF
>TRBV18|TRBJ2-3|TRBD1|.
TGTGCCAGCTCACCCACGGGACAGGGGAGTCGGGATACGCAGTATTTT
CASSPTGQGSRDTQYF
>TRBV2|TRBJ2-3|TRBD1|.
TGTGCCAGCAGTGAATGGGGGACAGCCTCAGATACGCAGTATTTT
CASSEWGTASDTQYF
>TRBV27|TRBJ2-1|.|.
TGTGCCAGCAGTTTGCGGAACAGGGTGGGGGCCTACAATGAGCAGTTCTTC
CASSLRNRVGAYNEQFF
>TRBV3-1/TRBV3-2|TRBJ2-3|TRBD2|.
TGTGCCAGCAGCCAATATTCGGGCGGGGGGGCATATACGCAGTATTTT
CASSQYSGGGAYTQYF
>TRBV28|TRBJ1-5|.|.
TGTGCCAGCACAGGACAGACTTGGGGCAATCAGCCCCAGCATTTT
CASTGQTWGNQPQHF
>TRBV10-3|TRBJ1-5|.|.
TGTGCCATCAGTGCTGCGGGGGTTAATCAGCCCCAGCATTTT
CAISAAGVNQPQHF
>TRBV3-1/TRBV3-2|TRBJ1-6|TRBD1|.
TGTGCCAGCAGCCCCCGACAGGGCCTACATAATTCACCCCTCCACTTT
CASSPRQGLHNSPLHF
>TRBV19|TRBJ1-5|TRBD1|once
TGTGCCAGTAGGGGGACAGGTAGCAATCAGCCCCAGCATTTT
CASRGTGSNQPQHF
>TRBV27|TRBJ1-6|TRBD1|.
TGTGCCAGCAGTTGGGGACAGGGGCCCTCACCCCTCCACTTT
CASSWGQGPSPLHF
>TRBV7-6|TRBJ2-2|.|.
TGTGCCAGCAGCTTAGCCCCGGGGGTGAACACCGGGGAGCTGTTTTTT
CASSLAPGVNTGELFF
>TRBV28|TRBJ1-5|.|.
TGTGCCAGCAGTTCTCCGGGTACCAATCAGCCCCAGCATTTT
CASSSPGTNQPQHF
>TRBV6-5|TRBJ2-1|TRBD2|.
TGTGCCAGCAGTTTCCTCGGGACTAGCGGTTACAATGAGCAGTTCTTC
CASSFLGTSGYNEQFF
>TRBV23-1|TRBJ1-2|.|.
TGCGCCAGCAGTCATAGGGAGGGTGGTGGCTACACCTTC
CASSHREGGGYTF